This entry lists 30 T cell receptor beta chains sequenced from one sample in a study of PD-1 blockade in classical Hodgkin lymphoma. Produced via immunoSEQ multiplex PCR; TCRdb's table is partial and in-frame only. The sample lists approximately 11,000 clones, around 83% occurring once. Regarding time point: cycle 4 day 1 (C4D1), after 6 weeks of nivolumab. Brentuximab vedotin exposure varied among the patients, all of whom had relapsed after autologous stem cell transplantation. Isolated CD8+ T cells were derived from thawed PBMCs through magnetic negative selection. Sample: CD8+ T cells from blood, taken before the fourth cycle of nivolumab. The receptor set was obtained from a human donor with classical Hodgkin lymphoma. The donor label of this sample is uncertain.

This clone was observed a few times. The genes are TRBV6-1 and TRBJ1-4; D remains ambiguous. This CDR3 comprises 14 residues. The germline V gene has CDR1 MNHNS and CDR2 SASEGT. V shed 6 bases and J shed 8 bases, with 16 bases lying between them. CDR3 sequence (DNA): TGTGCCAGCAGCTTAAACCCGGACGGCGAAAAACTGTTTTTT. This translates into CASSLNPDGEKLFF.

This clone was found a few times. The chain's CDR3 is CASSLGTTEAFF. The DNA of the CDR3 is TGTGCCAGCAGCCTCGGGACGACTGAAGCTTTCTTT. The chain joins TRBV7-9 to TRBJ1-1, with D perhaps TRBD1 (5 bases). Between the trimmed V and J ends, which lost 5 bases and 5 bases, there was a span of 9 bases. Germline V lookup: CDR1 SEHNR, CDR2 FQNEAQ (reference sequence). There are 12 residues in the CDR3.

The V call is TRBV4-1, the J call TRBJ2-5; no clear D gene. In germline, CDR1 is MGHRA, CDR2 YSYEKL. CDR3 size: 13 residues. Trimming stripped 1 base from V and 2 bases from J, with 5 bases between. The CDR3 protein is CASSQGVQETQYF. CDR3 in DNA: TGCGCCAGCAGCCAAGGGGTTCAAGAGACCCAGTACTTC.

The chain carries TRBV27 and TRBJ1-2, with 8 nucleotides matching TRBD1. With 4 bases clipped from V and 3 bases from J, the junction kept 4 bases outside the gene matches. CDR3 length: 14 residues. Per the germline V gene, CDR1 is MNHEY and CDR2 is SMNVEV (reference sequence). The CDR3 reads CASSSMTGDYGYTF. CDR3 bases: TGTGCCAGCAGTTCAATGACAGGGGACTATGGCTACACCTTC.

The genes are TRBV4-2 and TRBJ1-6, with D uncertain. The CDR3 has 18 residues. V dropped 0 bases and J dropped 0 bases, with 12 bases sitting between them. Germline-derived CDR1 and CDR2 are LGHNA and YNFKEQ. DNA for the CDR3: TGTGCCAGCAGCCAAGACGCGGATTTCAGCTCCTATAATTCACCCCTCCACTTT. Protein sequence: CASSQDADFSSYNSPLHF.

The rearrangement links TRBV4-3 to TRBJ2-7; 8 nucleotides agree with TRBD1. The V gene end was trimmed by 4 bases and the J gene end by 5 bases; junction bases not matched to a gene: 1. Germline assignment: CDR1 LGHNA and CDR2 YSLEER. The CDR3 totals 12 residues. CDR3 region: CASSPTGDEQYF. CDR3 sequence (DNA): TGCGCCAGCAGCCCGACAGGGGACGAGCAGTACTTC.

The chain links TRBV9 to TRBJ2-7; a weak D match, TRBD2 (5 bases). The CDR3 loop spans 17 amino acids. In germline, CDR1 is SGDLS, CDR2 YYNGEE. V was cut by 3 bases and J by 1 base, with 20 bases left in between. The CDR3 here is CASSGPSSGYQSYEQYF. The CDR3 nucleotides read TGTGCCAGCAGCGGACCTTCATCGGGGTACCAATCCTACGAGCAGTACTTC.

This chain uses TRBV7-9 with TRBJ1-4; a weak D match, TRBD1 (6 bases). Per the germline V gene, CDR1 is SEHNR and CDR2 is FQNEAQ (reference sequence). Trimming took 5 bases from V and 3 from J, leaving 13 bases between them. This CDR3 is 15 amino acids long. The CDR3 loop is CASSKRTEPNEKLFF. CDR3 nucleotide sequence: TGTGCCAGCAGCAAAAGGACAGAGCCTAATGAAAAACTGTTTTTT.

The CDR3 coding sequence is TGTGCCAGCAGCTTGGCGGATGCGCGGGAGTGGGAGACCCAGTACTTC. Protein product: CASSLADAREWETQYF. The chain employs TRBV5-4 and TRBJ2-5, with 7 bases that match TRBD2. The trim removed 0 bases at V and 5 bases at J, leaving 10 bases unmatched. This CDR3 contains 16 residues. From germline, CDR1 is SGHNT and CDR2 YYREEE (reference sequence). Filled out from reference TRBV5-4 and TRBJ2-5, the complete variable domain reads ETGVTQSPTHLIKTRGQQVTLRCSSQSGHNTVSWYQQALGQGPQFIFQYYREEENGRGNFPPRFSGLQFPNYSSELNVNALELDDSALYLCASSLADAREWETQYFGPGTRLLVL.

This CDR3 is CASSSTGGADTEAFF. The CDR3 bases are TGTGCCAGCAGCTCGACAGGGGGCGCGGACACTGAAGCTTTCTTT. This rearrangement joins TRBV7-9 to TRBJ1-1, with TRBD1 matching 10 bases. This CDR3 is 15 amino acids long. Per germline, CDR1 SEHNR and CDR2 FQNEAQ (reference sequence). Germline trimming cut 4 bases from V and 3 bases from J; bases unmatched to any gene: 5.

The rearrangement joins TRBV6-1 to TRBJ1-4; D uncertain. The CDR3 totals 14 residues. With 6 bases removed from V and 4 bases from J, the gap between germline ends came to 12 bases. CDR1 is MNHNS, CDR2 SASEGT, per germline. The CDR3 DNA is TGTGCCAGCAGACTCAGGCTCCATAATGAAAAACTGTTTTTT. It encodes CASRLRLHNEKLFF.

Only one count was recorded for this clone. This rearrangement joins TRBV5-8 to TRBJ1-1, with TRBD1 matching over 12 bases. Germline CDR1 and CDR2: SGHTS and YDEGEE. The CDR3 is 17 residues long. The V gene end was trimmed by 6 bases and the J gene end by 1 base; junction bases not matched to a gene: 10. The CDR3 is CASKGDRGRVRNTEAFF. DNA of the CDR3: TGTGCCAGCAAAGGGGACAGGGGGCGAGTGAGGAACACTGAAGCTTTCTTT.

V gene TRBV30 combines with J gene TRBJ1-2; tentative D call: TRBD1 (6 bases). V was cut by 5 bases and J by 0 bases, with 19 bases left in between. The germline V gene has CDR1 GTSNPN and CDR2 SVGIG (reference sequence). The CDR3 runs to 16 residues. DNA for the CDR3: TGTGCCTGGGAGACATTGGACAGTTTGACTAACTATGGCTACACCTTC. Protein product: CAWETLDSLTNYGYTF.

The chain joins TRBV9 to TRBJ2-7; TRBD2 matches 9 bases. Germline V gene lookup returns CDR1 SGDLS and CDR2 YYNGEE. This CDR3 is 14 amino acids long. The trim removed 0 bases at V and 3 bases at J, leaving 1 base unmatched. In DNA, the CDR3 is TGTGCCAGCAGCGTAGTAGCGGGAGACTACGAGCAGTACTTC. It yields the protein CASSVVAGDYEQYF.

The V call is TRBV11-2, the J call TRBJ2-2; 7 bases fit TRBD1. The CDR3 spans 18 residues. Germline CDR1 and CDR2: SGHAT and FQNNGV. J was trimmed by 0 bases and V by 1 base; bases with no gene match: 8. The CDR3, as DNA: TGTGCCAGCAGCTTAGTTAGGGGGCAAGACCCGAACACCGGGGAGCTGTTTTTT. It yields the protein CASSLVRGQDPNTGELFF. Full variable domain (missing parts from reference TRBV11-2 and TRBJ2-2): EAGVAQSPRYKIIEKRQSVAFWCNPISGHATLYWYQQILGQGPKLLIQFQNNGVVDDSQLPKDRFSAERLKGVDSTLKIQPAKLEDSAVYLCASSLVRGQDPNTGELFFGEGSRLTVL.

The chain joins TRBV7-2 to TRBJ2-3; D remains unclear. Germline V CDR1 and CDR2: SGHTA, FQGNSA. V was clipped by 2 bases and J by 0 bases, with 3 bases between them. The CDR3 totals 13 residues. CDR3 residues: CASSLISTDTQYF. The DNA for the CDR3 is TGTGCCAGCAGCTTAATAAGCACAGATACGCAGTATTTT.

The chain carries TRBV18 and TRBJ2-1; D is unresolved. Germline V gene lookup returns CDR1 KGHSH and CDR2 LQKENI. Trimming shortened V by 0 bases and J by 9 bases, and 15 bases separated the two germline ends. The CDR3 is 15 amino acids. The CDR3 reads CASSPPSSGAAEQFF. The CDR3 DNA follows: TGTGCCAGCTCACCACCCTCCTCAGGAGCTGCTGAGCAGTTCTTC.

The chain has TRBV25-1 and TRBJ2-5; TRBD2 aligns across 11 bases. The CDR3 is made up of 15 amino acids. V lost 5 bases to trimming and J lost 1 base; unmatched junction nucleotides: 3. Germline-derived CDR1 and CDR2 are MGHDK and SYGVNS. CDR3: CASSFGTSGQETQYF. The CDR3 nucleotides are TGTGCCAGCAGTTTCGGGACTAGCGGCCAAGAGACCCAGTACTTC. Based on the CDR3 plus reference TRBV25-1 and TRBJ2-5, the full variable domain is EADIYQTPRYLVIGTGKKITLECSQTMGHDKMYWYQQDPGMELHLIHYSYGVNSTEKGDLSSESTVSRIRTEHFPLTLESARPSHTSQYLCASSFGTSGQETQYFGPGTRLLVL.

The chain combines TRBV7-6 with TRBJ2-7, with 12 bases aligning to TRBD2. Looked up from germline, CDR1 is SGHVS and CDR2 is FNYEAQ. This CDR3 comprises 15 residues. Trimming cost V 4 bases and J 4 bases; bases outside gene matches: 5. CDR3 bases: TGTGCCAGCAGCTCAGGACTAGCGGGAAATTACGAGCAGTACTTC. This sequence encodes CASSSGLAGNYEQYF.

The chain employs TRBV13 and TRBJ1-2; TRBD1 might be the D (6 bases). The germline V and J ends were trimmed by 1 base and 10 bases, with 19 bases remaining between them. CDR1 PRHDT and CDR2 FYEKMQ come from the germline V gene (reference sequence). The CDR3 length is 15 residues. DNA for the CDR3: TGTGCCAGCAGCTTAGCGGGTTTAGGGGGAAATGCCTACACCTTC. Amino acid sequence: CASSLAGLGGNAYTF.

CDR3 DNA sequence: TGCAGCGTTGTTCTAGCGGGAGTACCCTACAATGAGCAGTTCTTC. Encoded protein: CSVVLAGVPYNEQFF. The gene calls are TRBV29-1 and TRBJ2-1; 10 bases match TRBD2. Germline CDR1 reads SQVTM; CDR2 reads ANQGSEA. The V segment lost 4 bases and the J segment 2 bases; nucleotides outside the gene matches: 5. The CDR3 runs to 15 residues.

J is TRBJ2-7 and V is TRBV19, with a possible D match to TRBD1 (5 bases). The V and J ends lost 1 base and 3 bases respectively, with 13 bases between them. Germline assignment: CDR1 LNHDA and CDR2 SQIVND (reference sequence). The CDR3 length is 15 residues. The CDR3 sequence is CASSIGTGNLYEQYF. The CDR3 bases are TGTGCCAGTAGTATAGGAACAGGCAACCTCTACGAGCAGTACTTC.

This CDR3 reads CASSEDRERVYEQFF. DNA of the CDR3: TGCGCCAGCAGCGAGGACAGGGAGAGGGTCTATGAGCAGTTCTTC. The genes are TRBV5-1 and TRBJ2-1, with TRBD1 matching 8 bases. Germline trimming cut 4 bases from V and 8 bases from J; bases unmatched to any gene: 11. From germline, CDR1 is SGHRS and CDR2 YFSETQ. The CDR3 has 15 amino acids.

The rearrangement uses TRBV6-5 and TRBJ2-7; 7 bases fit TRBD1. The CDR3 has 14 residues. V shed 2 bases and J 2 bases; nucleotides not matched to a gene: 3. The germline CDR1 and CDR2 sequences are MNHEY and SVGAGI. The CDR3: CASSYGGQTYEQYF. The CDR3 DNA reads as TGTGCCAGCAGTTACGGGGGACAGACCTACGAGCAGTACTTC.

The chain has TRBV19 and TRBJ2-7, with TRBD1 as a possible D gene (5 bases). The CDR3 has 12 amino acids. V was cut by 4 bases and J by 6 bases, with 10 bases left in between. Germline CDR1 reads LNHDA; CDR2 reads SQIVND (reference sequence). CDR3 amino acids: CASSNRYGEQYF. Here the CDR3 DNA reads TGTGCCAGTAGTAACAGGTATGGCGAGCAGTACTTC.

This chain connects TRBV25-1 to TRBJ2-7, with D perhaps matching TRBD1 or TRBD2 (6 bases each). Per germline, CDR1 MGHDK and CDR2 SYGVNS. The germline V and J ends were trimmed by 5 bases and 2 bases, with 16 bases remaining between them. The CDR3 covers 15 residues. The CDR3 nucleotides are TGTGCCAGCAGTTCTTGGGGGGCGCCTCCCTACGAGCAGTACTTC. It encodes CASSSWGAPPYEQYF.

V and J are TRBV9 and TRBJ2-3; 9 bases align to TRBD2. With 5 bases clipped from V and 2 bases from J, the junction kept 9 bases outside the gene matches. The CDR3 has 16 residues. Germline CDR1 SGDLS, CDR2 YYNGEE. For the CDR3, the DNA is TGTGCCAGCAGTGACAAGCGGGAGGAGGCCACAGATACGCAGTATTTT. Its protein product is CASSDKREEATDTQYF.

The chain joins TRBV7-9 to TRBJ2-3, with TRBD2 as a possible D gene (6 bases). The germline V gene has CDR1 SEHNR and CDR2 FQNEAQ (reference sequence). V lost 5 bases and J 0 bases, leaving 15 bases between the germline ends. There are 16 residues in the CDR3. The CDR3 DNA is TGTGCCAGCAGCCTACAAGGAGGGGTTAGCACAGATACGCAGTATTTT. Translation gives CASSLQGGVSTDTQYF.

This clone was recorded only once. This sequence joins TRBV30 and TRBJ2-6; 8 bases agree with TRBD2. V lost 2 bases to trimming and J lost 0 bases; unmatched junction nucleotides: 3. Germline-derived CDR1 and CDR2 are GTSNPN and SVGIG (reference sequence). This CDR3 has 16 residues. The CDR3 region has the DNA TGTGCCTGGAGTTCCGGGGGGGTCTCTGGGGCCAACGTCCTGACTTTC. This encodes CAWSSGGVSGANVLTF.

CDR3 in amino acids: CSARNSYEQYF. DNA of the CDR3: TGCAGTGCTAGAAACTCCTACGAGCAGTACTTC. V usage is TRBV20-1 and J usage is TRBJ2-7; D is unresolved. Trimming left V 2 bases short and J 0 bases short, with 2 bases between. Germline V gene sequence: CDR1 DFQATT, CDR2 SNEGSKA (reference sequence). The CDR3 runs to 11 residues.